One sample yielded the 3 T cell receptor beta chains listed below, sequenced in a study of blood T cell repertoires in COVID-19. TCRdb's table, derived via immunoSEQ multiplex PCR, lists solely in-frame clones and lacks some. The repertoire holds about 160,000 clones, with approximately 87% as singletons. The specimen sequenced was peripheral blood. The source of these receptors is a woman in her seventies with COVID-19, enrolled during active disease.

This rearrangement joins TRBV9 to TRBJ1-2; 8 nucleotides agree with TRBD1. Germline V gives CDR1 SGDLS, CDR2 YYNGEE. The CDR3 is made up of 15 amino acids. V gave up 4 bases and J gave up 7 bases; unmatched junction bases: 12. The CDR3 DNA reads as TGTGCCAGCAGCCTGGACAGGGAGGCCCCGGCTGGCTACACCTTC. Translating gives CASSLDREAPAGYTF.

The chain joins TRBV5-5 to TRBJ2-3; D might be TRBD2 (5 bases). The CDR3 has 15 residues. V was clipped by 0 bases and J by 4 bases, with 12 bases between them. CDR1 and CDR2 from the germline V gene are SGHKS and YYEKEE (reference sequence). CDR3 loop: CASSLDRGGADTQYF. The CDR3, as DNA: TGTGCCAGCAGCTTGGACCGGGGTGGCGCAGATACGCAGTATTTT. Full variable domain (outside the CDR3, taken from reference TRBV5-5 and TRBJ2-3): DAGVTQSPTHLIKTRGQQVTLRCSPISGHKSVSWYQQVLGQGPQFIFQYYEKEERGRGNFPDRFSARQFPNYSSELNVNALLLGDSALYLCASSLDRGGADTQYFGPGTRLTVL.

This clone was counted once. The chain is built from TRBV5-4 and TRBJ2-1; 7 bases agree with TRBD1. The germline V gene has CDR1 SGHNT and CDR2 YYREEE (reference sequence). CDR3 length: 13 amino acids. Unmatched junction bases numbered 2, after V lost 2 bases and J lost 6 bases. The CDR3 DNA sequence: TGTGCCAGCAGCTTCGACAGGGTCAATGAGCAGTTCTTC. This translates into CASSFDRVNEQFF. Full variable domain (missing parts from reference TRBV5-4 and TRBJ2-1): ETGVTQSPTHLIKTRGQQVTLRCSSQSGHNTVSWYQQALGQGPQFIFQYYREEENGRGNFPPRFSGLQFPNYSSELNVNALELDDSALYLCASSFDRVNEQFFGPGTRLTVL.